Below, 12 T cell receptor beta chains from the same sample are listed, as sequenced in a study of shared clonotypes between healthy human individuals. Sequencing used immunoSEQ multiplex PCR; TCRdb keeps in-frame clones, though not all of them. The repertoire consists of some 1,400,000 clones, with over 95% occurring once and the leading ten covering approximately 1%. The specimen sequenced was naive CD4+ T cells sorted from blood. Subset indicated: CD45RA+ positively selected. The receptors shown here come from a young man in good health.

The chain is built from TRBV5-1 and TRBJ1-1; 10 bases agree with TRBD1. Germline-derived CDR1 and CDR2 are SGHRS and YFSETQ. V was pared by 6 bases and J by 3 bases, with 5 bases of the junction left unmatched. The CDR3 consists of 14 residues. CDR3 DNA sequence: TGCGCCAGCACCCGACAGGGGGCAGACACTGAAGCTTTCTTT. Its translation is CASTRQGADTEAFF.

The count of this clone is one. The CDR3 bases are TGTGCCAGCAGCTTAGGGGGACTAGCGGGCCTACAAGAGACCCAGTACTTC. Encoded protein: CASSLGGLAGLQETQYF. The gene calls are TRBV7-9 and TRBJ2-5; 12 bases line up with TRBD2. Per germline, CDR1 SEHNR and CDR2 FQNEAQ (reference sequence). The CDR3 has 17 residues. Trimming at V came to 1 base and at J to 2 bases, leaving 5 bases not matched to a gene.

The CDR3 spells CASSYSVQGRDEQFF. The CDR3 DNA is TGTGCCAGCAGTTACTCTGTCCAGGGGAGGGATGAGCAGTTCTTC. The genes are TRBV6-5 and TRBJ2-1; possibly TRBD2 for D (7 bases). Germline values: CDR1 MNHEY, CDR2 SVGAGI. CDR3 size: 15 residues. Deletions cut 0 bases from V and 8 bases from J, with 14 bases between.

V usage is TRBV25-1 and J usage is TRBJ2-1, with 8 bases matching TRBD1. The V and J ends lost 4 bases and 0 bases, in that order; junction bases with no gene match: 2. Germline values: CDR1 MGHDK, CDR2 SYGVNS. The CDR3 is made up of 15 amino acids. In DNA form, the CDR3 reads TGTGCCAGCAGTGTCACAGGGGGCTCCTACAATGAGCAGTTCTTC. Translating gives CASSVTGGSYNEQFF.

The chain is built from TRBV5-1 and TRBJ1-2, with 8 bases identical to TRBD1. V was clipped by 0 bases and J by 5 bases; unmatched bases: 9. Germline loops: CDR1 SGHRS, CDR2 YFSETQ. The CDR3 is 16 residues long. CDR3 loop: CASSLDGGTGRYGYTF. The CDR3 coding sequence is TGCGCCAGCAGCTTGGACGGTGGGACAGGTAGATATGGCTACACCTTC.

The V and J genes are TRBV19 and TRBJ1-5; unclear D gene. Germline V gene data show CDR1 as LNHDA and CDR2 as SQIVND (reference sequence). The length of the CDR3 is 14 residues. Trimming stripped 4 bases from V and 4 bases from J, with 11 bases between. The CDR3 DNA follows: TGTGCCAGTAGTACTATAGAAGGGAATCAGCCCCAGCATTTT. This sequence encodes CASSTIEGNQPQHF.

This clone was seen just once. V gene TRBV27 combines with J gene TRBJ1-2; 7 bases map to TRBD1. The germline V gene has CDR1 MNHEY and CDR2 SMNVEV (reference sequence). J lost 4 bases, V lost 8 bases, and 7 bases had no gene match. This CDR3 region has 13 residues. For the CDR3, the DNA is TGTGCCAGCGCCTCACAGGGGACCTATGGCTACACCTTC. Encoded protein: CASASQGTYGYTF.

V and J are TRBV7-3 and TRBJ2-2; perhaps TRBD2 as D (6 bases). Trimming took off 5 bases at V and 1 base at J, with 11 bases between the two ends. The CDR3 has 15 residues. In germline, CDR1 is SGHTA, CDR2 FQGTGA. This chain's CDR3 is CASSQGAGNTGELFF. CDR3 in DNA: TGTGCCAGCAGCCAGGGAGCGGGGAACACCGGGGAGCTGTTTTTT.

The chain has TRBV18 and TRBJ2-7; 10 nucleotides agree with TRBD1. CDR1 KGHSH and CDR2 LQKENI come from the germline V gene. CDR3 length equals 17 residues. J lost 4 bases, V lost 4 bases, and 13 bases had no gene match. As DNA, the CDR3 is TGTGCCAGCTCACTAAAGTCATCCGGGACAGGGGCGTACGAGCAGTACTTC. This translates into CASSLKSSGTGAYEQYF.

The V call is TRBV7-3, the J call TRBJ2-1; TRBD2 agrees at 14 bases. The CDR3 runs to 16 residues. V was pared by 2 bases and J by 9 bases, with 6 bases of the junction left unmatched. Germline V gives CDR1 SGHTA, CDR2 FQGTGA. Written as DNA, the CDR3 is TGTGCCAGCAGCTTACCCCCCGGGACTAGCGGGAGTGAGCAGTTCTTC. Amino acids: CASSLPPGTSGSEQFF.

The chain recombines TRBV18 with TRBJ2-1; TRBD1 agrees at 7 bases. V was clipped by 6 bases and J by 5 bases; unmatched bases: 13. Germline loops: CDR1 KGHSH, CDR2 LQKENI. The CDR3 has 16 amino acids. The CDR3, as DNA: TGTGCCAGCTCCCCCATCAGGGGACAGACAAACAATGAGCAGTTCTTC. It yields the protein CASSPIRGQTNNEQFF.

The rearrangement uses TRBV5-1 and TRBJ2-1, with D possibly matching TRBD2 (6 bases). Germline assignment: CDR1 SGHRS and CDR2 YFSETQ. The CDR3 contains 18 residues. V lost 1 base and J 2 bases, leaving 19 bases between the germline ends. CDR3: CASSLKAGTLDPYNEQFF. The CDR3 bases are TGCGCCAGCAGCTTGAAGGCCGGGACTCTAGATCCCTACAATGAGCAGTTCTTC.